This T cell receptor beta chain was observed in a study of T cells in Graves' hyperthyroidism and ophthalmopathy. CDR1 and CDR2 (germline): MNHEY, SVGAGI. The CDR3 runs to 14 residues. V was pared by 2 bases and J by 7 bases, with 14 bases between. This clonotype came up many times. Amplification of TCR beta CDR3 regions was performed using RNA transcripts as template. With the HTBI primer set, the TCR CDR3 went through a first round of RT-PCR. TCRdb called the multiplex PCR reads again in MiXCR, with one record for every CDR3 protein. The sample consists of 550,000 to 600,000 distinct CDR3 sequences, around 46% of them appearing once. Patients were excluded because of uncontrolled infection, other autoimmune disease, pregnancy or lactation.

This sequence joins TRBV6-5 and TRBJ1-2; D possibly corresponds to TRBD1 (5 bases). The receptor comes from an adult woman with Graves' disease, either hyperthyroidism or ophthalmopathy (not recorded which). Sequencing used peripheral blood or thyroid tissue (not recorded which). The CDR3 DNA reads TGTGCCAGCAGTTACCGGGACCGCTCCTTTGGCTACACCTTC. The encoded protein is CASSYRDRSFGYTF.